This TCR beta chain emerged from a study of technical replicates of blood from a few donors. Per the germline V gene, CDR1 is MNHEY and CDR2 is SMNVEV (reference sequence). The CDR3 length is 15 residues. V dropped 3 bases and J dropped 4 bases, with 12 bases sitting between them. This table comes from immunoSEQ multiplex PCR, and its TCRdb copy is limited to in-frame clones, with some not included. The sample contains about 60,000 clones, 70% to 90% of which appear only once. Sequencing input: PBMCs. This TCR was recovered from a human donor in good health. Some clones in this sample may be carry-over from other donors' samples. This chain connects TRBV27 to TRBJ2-2, with D possibly being TRBD2 (6 bases). Written as DNA, the CDR3 is TGTGCCAGCAGTTTGTGGCTGGGGGGCACCGGGGAGCTGTTTTTT. Translating gives CASSLWLGGTGELFF.